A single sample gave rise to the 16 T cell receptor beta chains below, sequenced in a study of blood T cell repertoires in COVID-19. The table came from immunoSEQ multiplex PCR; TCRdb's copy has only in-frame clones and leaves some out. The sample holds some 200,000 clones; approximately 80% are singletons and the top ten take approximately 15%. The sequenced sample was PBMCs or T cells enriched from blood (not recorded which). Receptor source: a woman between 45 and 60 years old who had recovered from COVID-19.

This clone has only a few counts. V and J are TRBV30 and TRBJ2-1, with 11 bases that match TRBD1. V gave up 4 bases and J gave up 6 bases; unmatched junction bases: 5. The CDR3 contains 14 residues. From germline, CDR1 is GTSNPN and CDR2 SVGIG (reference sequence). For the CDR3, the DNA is TGTGCCTGGAACCGGGACAGGGGGGGCAATGAGCAGTTCTTC. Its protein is CAWNRDRGGNEQFF.

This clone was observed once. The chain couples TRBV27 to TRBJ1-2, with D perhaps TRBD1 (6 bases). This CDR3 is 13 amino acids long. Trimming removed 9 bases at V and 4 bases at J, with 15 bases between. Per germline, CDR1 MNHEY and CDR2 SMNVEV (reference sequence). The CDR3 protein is CASGQQDSYGYTF. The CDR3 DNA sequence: TGTGCCAGTGGACAGCAAGATAGCTATGGCTACACCTTC.

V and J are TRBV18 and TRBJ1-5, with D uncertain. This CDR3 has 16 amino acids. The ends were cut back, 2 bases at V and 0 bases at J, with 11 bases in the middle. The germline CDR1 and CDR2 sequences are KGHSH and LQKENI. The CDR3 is CASSPSQDHSNQPQHF. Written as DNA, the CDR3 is TGTGCCAGCTCACCATCCCAGGATCATAGCAATCAGCCCCAGCATTTT.

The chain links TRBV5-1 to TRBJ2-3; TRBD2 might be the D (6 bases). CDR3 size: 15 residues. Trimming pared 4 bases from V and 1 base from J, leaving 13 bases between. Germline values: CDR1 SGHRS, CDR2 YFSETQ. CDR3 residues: CASSPGRAGTDTQYF. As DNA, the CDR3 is TGCGCCAGCAGCCCCGGGAGAGCGGGCACAGATACGCAGTATTTT.

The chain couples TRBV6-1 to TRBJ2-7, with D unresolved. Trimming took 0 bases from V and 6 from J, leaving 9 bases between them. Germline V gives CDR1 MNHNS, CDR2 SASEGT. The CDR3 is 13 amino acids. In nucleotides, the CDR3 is TGTGCCAGCAGTGAAGCGCCCGGGTTCGAGCAGTACTTC. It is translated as CASSEAPGFEQYF.

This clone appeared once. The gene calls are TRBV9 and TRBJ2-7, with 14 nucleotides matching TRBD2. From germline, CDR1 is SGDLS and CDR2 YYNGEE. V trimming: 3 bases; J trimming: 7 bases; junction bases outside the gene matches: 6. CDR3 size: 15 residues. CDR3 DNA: TGTGCCAGCAGCGAGGGACTAGCGGGAGTTTTTGAGCAGTACTTC. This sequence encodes CASSEGLAGVFEQYF.

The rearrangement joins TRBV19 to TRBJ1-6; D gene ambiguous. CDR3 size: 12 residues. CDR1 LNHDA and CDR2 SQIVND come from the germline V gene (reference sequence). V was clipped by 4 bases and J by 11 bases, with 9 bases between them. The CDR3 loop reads CASSTWSAPLHF. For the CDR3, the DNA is TGTGCCAGTAGTACTTGGAGTGCACCCCTCCACTTT.

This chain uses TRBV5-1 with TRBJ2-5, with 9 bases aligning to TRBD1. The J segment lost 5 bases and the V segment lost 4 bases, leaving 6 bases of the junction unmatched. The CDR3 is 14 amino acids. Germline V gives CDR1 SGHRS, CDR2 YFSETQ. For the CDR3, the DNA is TGCGCCAGCAGCGCGACAGGGGGTGGGGAGACCCAGTACTTC. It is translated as CASSATGGGETQYF.

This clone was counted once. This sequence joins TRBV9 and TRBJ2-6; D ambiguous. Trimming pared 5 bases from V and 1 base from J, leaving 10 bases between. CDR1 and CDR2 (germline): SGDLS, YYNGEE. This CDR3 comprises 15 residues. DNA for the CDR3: TGTGCCAGCAGTTTTAGTTGGTCTGGGGCCAACGTCCTGACTTTC. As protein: CASSFSWSGANVLTF.

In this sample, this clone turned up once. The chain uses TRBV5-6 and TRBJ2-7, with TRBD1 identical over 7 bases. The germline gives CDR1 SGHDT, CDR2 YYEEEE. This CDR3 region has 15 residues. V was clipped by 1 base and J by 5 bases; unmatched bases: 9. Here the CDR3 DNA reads TGTGCCAGCAGCTTGCGGGACAGAGAACTAGACGAGCAGTACTTC. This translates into CASSLRDRELDEQYF.

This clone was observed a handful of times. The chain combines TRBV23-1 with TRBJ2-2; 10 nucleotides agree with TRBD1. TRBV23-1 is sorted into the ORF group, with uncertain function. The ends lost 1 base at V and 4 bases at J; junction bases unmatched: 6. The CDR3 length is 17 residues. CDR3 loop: CASSQFGGQGGTGELFF. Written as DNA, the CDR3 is TGCGCCAGCAGTCAATTCGGAGGACAGGGGGGCACCGGGGAGCTGTTTTTT.

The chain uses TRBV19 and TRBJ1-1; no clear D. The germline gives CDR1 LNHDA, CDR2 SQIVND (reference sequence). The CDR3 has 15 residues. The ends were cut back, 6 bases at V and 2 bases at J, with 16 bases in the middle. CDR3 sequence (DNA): TGTGCCAGTAGCAACCCCATTGCACACAACACTGAAGCTTTCTTT. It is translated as CASSNPIAHNTEAFF.

The CDR3 loop is CASSLVPDSMNTEAFF. The CDR3 DNA sequence: TGTGCCAGCAGCTTAGTTCCCGACAGCATGAACACTGAAGCTTTCTTT. V is TRBV11-3 and J is TRBJ1-1, with D possibly TRBD1 on 5 matching bases. CDR1 is SGHNT, CDR2 YENEEA, per germline. Trimming cost V 1 base and J 0 bases, with 12 bases left between them. CDR3 length: 16 residues.

CDR3 region: CASRQQGTLGPQHF. DNA of the CDR3: TGTGCCAGCAGACAACAGGGTACTCTGGGGCCCCAGCATTTT. The V gene is TRBV7-2, the J gene TRBJ1-5; weak D call: TRBD1 (6 bases). The V gene lost 6 bases and the J gene lost 9 bases, with 18 bases spanning the gap. The CDR3 is made up of 14 amino acids. Looked up from germline, CDR1 is SGHTA and CDR2 is FQGNSA.

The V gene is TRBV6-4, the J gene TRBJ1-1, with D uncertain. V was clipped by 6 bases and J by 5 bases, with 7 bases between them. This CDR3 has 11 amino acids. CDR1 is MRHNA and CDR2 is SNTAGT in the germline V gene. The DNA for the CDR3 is TGTGCCAGCAGACGAGGGACTGAAGCTTTCTTT. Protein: CASRRGTEAFF.

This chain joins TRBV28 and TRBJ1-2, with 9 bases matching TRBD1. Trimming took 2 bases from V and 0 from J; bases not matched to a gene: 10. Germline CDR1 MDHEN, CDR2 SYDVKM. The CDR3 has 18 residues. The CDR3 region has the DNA TGTGCCAGCAGTTTAAACCCGGGACAGGGAACAGCTAACTATGGCTACACCTTC. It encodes CASSLNPGQGTANYGYTF.